The clone carrying this TCR beta chain appeared once. This record belongs to a study of blood T cell repertoires in COVID-19. Study overall: Researchers got acute and convalescent COVID-19 samples from the United States, Italy and Spain. PBMCs, B-cell-depleted T cells, or T cells were the source of the cDNA or gDNA that made up the material.

As handled by the study authors: Amplified reference gene primers provided the basis for estimating nucleated cell counts. Profiled with immunoSEQ multiplex PCR; TCRdb holds only in-frame clones, not every one. V and J calls and clone size are those listed in that table; D and trimming were worked out from the DNA. This table holds about 83,000 clones, 85% to 90% found once. There are 13 residues in the CDR3. Looked up from germline, CDR1 is LNHDA and CDR2 is SQIVND (reference sequence). With 10 bases clipped from V and 4 bases from J, the junction kept 9 bases outside the gene matches. Sequencing was carried out using peripheral blood. The origin of this receptor is a woman of 80 years or more in a cohort sampled during active or convalescent COVID-19. The rearrangement links TRBV19 to TRBJ1-2; 7 bases line up with TRBD1. This CDR3 reads CATLGTAFYGYTF. In nucleotides, the CDR3 is TGTGCCACCCTCGGGACAGCCTTCTATGGCTACACCTTC. Complete variable domain (other parts from reference TRBV19 and TRBJ1-2): DGGITQSPKYLFRKEGQNVTLSCEQNLNHDAMYWYRQDPGQGLRLIYYSQIVNDFQKGDIAEGYSVSREKKESFPLTVTSAQKNPTAFYLCATLGTAFYGYTFGSGTRLTVV.